A selection of T cell receptor beta chains follows, all from one sample in a study of T cell repertoires in cytomegalovirus infection. TCRdb redid the calling of the reads with MiXCR, one entry per CDR3 protein. Of some 200,000 distinct CDR3 sequences listed, approximately 19% were seen once; the top ten hold around 3.2%. Material: PBMCs. The source is a human donor in good health (CMV status not recorded). Some clones in this sample may be carry-over from other donors' samples. Both conserved end residues are part of each CDR3. Fields, in order: V gene, D gene, CDR3 length, clone size, J gene, CDR3 DNA, CDR3 protein. D genes are given only for firm matches. For some rows the clone size is stated as once, few or many, or as a class when expanded; others skip it.

TRBV7-2	NA	12	many	TRBJ2-1	TGTGCCAGCAGCTCCCTAGGGGTCGGGCAGTTCTTC	CASSSLGVGQFF
TRBV7-9	NA	13	NA	TRBJ2-1	TGTGCCAGCAGCTTAGAATCTAGTACTGAGCAGTTCTTC	CASSLESSTEQFF
TRBV20-1	NA	16	NA	TRBJ1-4	TGCAGTGCTAGAGTGGGAAACAGCCCAACTAATGAAAAACTGTTTTTT	CSARVGNSPTNEKLFF
TRBV29-1	TRBD2	15	NA	TRBJ2-7	TGCAGCGTCAGGGGGGTAGCGGGAGGTAGGGGCGAGCAGTACTTC	CSVRGVAGGRGEQYF
TRBV5-1	NA	13	NA	TRBJ2-7	TGCGCCAGCAGCTTTGAGAGCTCCTACGAGCAGTACTTC	CASSFESSYEQYF
TRBV6-8	TRBD2	15	few	TRBJ2-1	TGTGCCAGCTGCCGGGTAGCGGGAGTCTACAATGAGCAGTTCTTC	CASCRVAGVYNEQFF
TRBV5-6	NA	15	NA	TRBJ2-5	TGTGCCAGCAGCGTGGACCGCCTCCAGAGGGAGACCCAGTACTTC	CASSVDRLQRETQYF
TRBV14	NA	17	NA	TRBJ2-1	TGTGCCAGCAGCCAAGGGGTAGGGTCAGGCTACTACAATGAGCAGTTCTTC	CASSQGVGSGYYNEQFF
TRBV7-9	TRBD2	11	few	TRBJ2-1	TGTGCCAGCAGCTTGCAGCGGGGGCAGTTCTTC	CASSLQRGQFF
TRBV7-2	NA	15	NA	TRBJ2-5	TGTGCCAGCAGCTTAACAACAGGGCAGGGAGAGACCCAGTACTTC	CASSLTTGQGETQYF
TRBV7-2	NA	15	many	TRBJ1-4	TGTGCCAGCAGCCACCCCTTGGGGACTGGTGAAAAACTGTTTTTT	CASSHPLGTGEKLFF
TRBV7-2	TRBD1	16	few	TRBJ2-1	TGTGCCAGCAGACAGGGACAGGGGGCGTCCTACAATGAGCAGTTCTTC	CASRQGQGASYNEQFF
TRBV7-4	NA	17	NA	TRBJ2-1	TGTGCCAGCAGCTTAGGAGGGTTGTGTGAGGGCGGCGATGAGCAGTTCTTC	CASSLGGLCEGGDEQFF
TRBV7-2	NA	15	many	TRBJ1-2	TGTGCCAGCAGCTTAGCTGGGACCGATAATTATGGCTACACCTTC	CASSLAGTDNYGYTF
TRBV10-3	TRBD1	15	NA	TRBJ2-7	TGTGCCATCAGTGGGACAGGGGCCAGCTCCTACGAGCAGTACTTC	CAISGTGASSYEQYF
TRBV19	TRBD2	16	NA	TRBJ2-1	TGTGCCAGTAGCCGACTAGCGGGAGATGGTGGTAATGAGCAGTTCTTC	CASSRLAGDGGNEQFF
TRBV6-5	NA	14	NA	TRBJ1-1	TGTGCCAGCAGGCAAACAGGGTCCGGCACTGAAGCTTTCTTT	CASRQTGSGTEAFF
TRBV19	TRBD1	15	many	TRBJ2-3	TGTGCCAGTAGTAGCGGCAGGGGGCGCGGAGATACGCAGTATTTT	CASSSGRGRGDTQYF
TRBV5-1	TRBD2	14	NA	TRBJ2-7	TGCGCCAGCAGCTTGTTTCTAGCGGGGGTTGAGCAGTACTTC	CASSLFLAGVEQYF
TRBV7-2	NA	16	few	TRBJ2-5	TGTGCCAGCAGCTTAGTAAGTGGCGACAGGCAAGAGACCCAGTACTTC	CASSLVSGDRQETQYF
TRBV19	TRBD2	15	NA	TRBJ2-4	TGTGCCAGTAGTGCCGGACTAGCGGGAGTGTACATTCAGTACTTC	CASSAGLAGVYIQYF
TRBV5-6	NA	13	few	TRBJ1-4	TGTGCCAGCAGAAGAAGCCCTAATGAAAAACTGTTTTTT	CASRRSPNEKLFF
TRBV2	TRBD1	14	NA	TRBJ2-7	TGTGCCAGCCGGAGGGTGGGACAGGGTTACGAGCAGTACTTC	CASRRVGQGYEQYF
TRBV7-9	TRBD1	14	many	TRBJ2-5	TGTGCCAGCCAGGGACAGCAGTACCAAGAGACCCAGTACTTC	CASQGQQYQETQYF
TRBV19	NA	14	NA	TRBJ2-2	TGTGCCAGCCTCAATAATCCGAACACCGGGGTGCTGTTTTTT	CASLNNPNTGVLFF
TRBV7-3	NA	18	few	TRBJ2-6	TGTGCCAGCAGTACCGGCGAGGGCAGATTCTCTGGGGCCAACGTCCTGACTTTC	CASSTGEGRFSGANVLTF
TRBV7-6	TRBD2	14	few	TRBJ2-5	TGTGCCAGCTGCGACGCGGGGGGGCAAGAGACCCAGTACTTC	CASCDAGGQETQYF
TRBV6-6	TRBD2	15	NA	TRBJ2-7	TGTGCCAGCAGTCAGACTAGCGGGAGGGCCAACGAGCAGTACTTC	CASSQTSGRANEQYF
TRBV7-2	TRBD2	14	many	TRBJ2-1	TGTGCCAGCAGCTTCGGTCCGGCTAGCGGGGAGCAGTTCTTC	CASSFGPASGEQFF
TRBV20-1	TRBD2	15	few	TRBJ2-3	TGCAGTGCTCCCGGGGGACTAGCGGGGGGCTCCCCCCCGTATTTT	CSAPGGLAGGSPPYF
TRBV7-2	TRBD2	16	many	TRBJ2-2	TGTGCCAGCAGCTTAGGCGGGAGTTTCTCGCCCGGGGAGCTGTTTTTT	CASSLGGSFSPGELFF
TRBV7-8	NA	16	many	TRBJ2-1	TGTGCCAGCAGCTTAAAACAGCCAGCGGCCTACAATGAGCAGTTCTTC	CASSLKQPAAYNEQFF
TRBV5-1	TRBD1	15	few	TRBJ1-1	TGCGCCAGCAGCGCCCGGACAGGGGTGAACACTGAAGCTTTCTTT	CASSARTGVNTEAFF
TRBV11-2	TRBD2	17	few	TRBJ2-1	TGTGCCAGCAGCTTAATGGTAGCGGGAGGGTCATACAATGAGCAGTTCTTC	CASSLMVAGGSYNEQFF
TRBV7-2	NA	14	many	TRBJ1-1	TGTGCCAGCAGCCTATCCAGGGCGAACACTGAAGCTTTCTTT	CASSLSRANTEAFF
TRBV7-9	NA	15	many	TRBJ2-7	TGTGCCAGCAGCTTATGGGCTCAGTCGTCCTACGAGCAGTACTTC	CASSLWAQSSYEQYF
TRBV7-8	NA	14	many	TRBJ1-6	TGTGCCAGCAGCTCCCGGGACATTAATTCACCCCTCCACTTT	CASSSRDINSPLHF
TRBV15	NA	15	few	TRBJ2-2	TGTGCCACCAGCAGAGATCCCAGGGTTGCCTGGGAGCTGTTTTTT	CATSRDPRVAWELFF
TRBV29-1	NA	10	NA	TRBJ2-2	TGCAGCGTTAGGGACGCGGAGCTGTTTTTT	CSVRDAELFF
TRBV6-2/TRBV6-3	NA	13	many	TRBJ1-1	TGTGCCAGCAGTTTCTTAGGACACAAGCAAGCTTTCTTT	CASSFLGHKQAFF
TRBV7-2	TRBD1	13	many	TRBJ2-1	TGTGCCAGCAGCTCAGGACAGGGCAATGAGCAGTTCTTC	CASSSGQGNEQFF
TRBV12-3/TRBV12-4	NA	13	many	TRBJ2-5	TGTGCCAGCAGTTTGGCTCCGGTGGGGACCCAGTACTTC	CASSLAPVGTQYF
TRBV9	TRBD1	14	NA	TRBJ1-2	TGTGCCAGCAGCGCAGACAGGGCCCACTATGGCTACACCTTC	CASSADRAHYGYTF
TRBV7-3	NA	13	many	TRBJ1-2	TGTGCCAGCAGCTCCTCGGACGGCTATGGCTACACCTTC	CASSSSDGYGYTF
TRBV11-2	NA	13	NA	TRBJ1-3	TGTGCCAGCAGCTTACATTTAGGAAACACCATATATTTT	CASSLHLGNTIYF
TRBV11-2	NA	13	many	TRBJ1-1	TGTGCCAGCAGCTTAGAACGGGGGACTGAAGCTTTCTTT	CASSLERGTEAFF
TRBV4-3	TRBD1	15	few	TRBJ2-3	TGCGCCAGCAGCCAAGGGGGACAGGGGAAAGATACGCAGTATTTT	CASSQGGQGKDTQYF
TRBV7-2	NA	12	many	TRBJ1-2	TGTGCCAGCAGCTTTTCTCGGGATGGCTACACCTTC	CASSFSRDGYTF
TRBV2	TRBD1	15	few	TRBJ2-7	TGTGCCAGCAGTGCGGGGGGACAGGGTACCTACGAGCAGTACTTC	CASSAGGQGTYEQYF
TRBV14	NA	16	few	TRBJ1-1	TGTGCCAGCAGCCAAGATTCCAGGCATCGGGGAACTGAAGCTTTCTTT	CASSQDSRHRGTEAFF
TRBV7-9	NA	11	NA	TRBJ2-5	TGTGCCAGCAGCTCCTCCGTGACCCAGTACTTC	CASSSSVTQYF
TRBV7-2	NA	12	many	TRBJ2-3	TGTGCCAGCAGTTCAGGGAGGGATACGCAGTATTTT	CASSSGRDTQYF
TRBV7-2	NA	14	many	TRBJ1-5	TGTGCCAGCAGCCGAACAGGACTTGATCAGCCCCAGCATTTT	CASSRTGLDQPQHF
TRBV4-3	NA	17	NA	TRBJ2-6	TGCGCCAGCAGCCAGGATCTGTCTATCTCTGGGGCCAACGTCCTGACTTTC	CASSQDLSISGANVLTF